Included here is one T cell receptor beta chain sequence, with context. Generated by immunoSEQ multiplex PCR, the TCRdb table keeps only in-frame clones and is missing some. The sample has roughly 290,000 clones; around nine tenths are singletons. Participant-reported clinical history was the basis for cohort assignment. This entry comes from a study of blood T cell repertoires in COVID-19. J lost 5 bases, V lost 1 base, and 5 bases had no gene match. The germline V gene has CDR1 SGHVS and CDR2 FQNEAQ. The CDR3 is 16 residues long. The chain has TRBV7-8 and TRBJ2-1, with TRBD2 matching over 10 bases. The receptor was isolated from a woman aged 35 to 49 who had recovered from COVID-19. Sequencing input: PBMCs or T cells enriched from blood (not recorded which). The CDR3: CASSLGSGRSHNEQFF. Here the CDR3 DNA reads TGTGCCAGCAGCTTAGGTAGCGGGAGGAGCCACAATGAGCAGTTCTTC.